The source of this T cell receptor (beta chain) is a study of T cells in Graves' hyperthyroidism and ophthalmopathy. This clonotype was picked up a small number of times. RNA transcripts yielded amplified TCR beta CDR3 regions. During a first-round RT-PCR of the TCR CDR3, the HTBI primer set was used. TCRdb recomputed calls from the multiplex PCR reads with MiXCR, one row per CDR3 protein. The data show about 320,000 distinct CDR3 sequences, with 16% seen just once and approximately 35% held by the top ten. The source is a man aged 30 to 39 with Graves' hyperthyroidism. What was sequenced was blood.

CDR3 bases: TGCGCCAGCTTAGACCCAGCGGGAGCATCTGATGAGCAGTTCTTC. Translating it yields CASLDPAGASDEQFF. V and J are TRBV5-1 and TRBJ2-1, with TRBD2 matching over 8 bases. This CDR3 spans 15 amino acids. The J segment lost 8 bases and the V segment lost 7 bases, leaving 14 bases of the junction unmatched. Looked up from germline, CDR1 is SGHRS and CDR2 is YFSETQ.